One and the same sample provided the 18 T cell receptor beta chains below, sequenced in a study of blood T cell repertoires in COVID-19 (dated by TCRdb to 2020 to 2022). The protocol used for the library was the immunoSEQ multiplex PCR assay. Sourced from immuneACCESS, this table was stored by TCRdb with only in-frame sequences that have V and J called. A share of the clones is absent; for the studies checked, an unresolved V gene accounts for under half, and the remainder has no known explanation. This sample gives roughly 250,000 clones in total; over 65% of them show up just once. Jointly, the top ten make up around 3.4% of the sample. Sequencing was done on a sample of peripheral blood. These receptors were taken from an elderly woman with acute or convalescent COVID-19.

This rearrangement joins TRBV5-4 to TRBJ2-7; D is possibly TRBD2 (5 bases). This CDR3 has 14 amino acids. Looked up from germline, CDR1 is SGHNT and CDR2 is YYREEE (reference sequence). The ends were cut back, 2 bases at V and 4 bases at J, with 13 bases in the middle. CDR3 bases: TGTGCCAGCAGCTTTCTGACTAACCCATACGAGCAGTACTTC. The encoded protein is CASSFLTNPYEQYF.

The rearrangement joins TRBV6-6 to TRBJ1-2; D possibly corresponds to TRBD1 (5 bases). Germline CDR1 MNHNY, CDR2 SVGAGI (reference sequence). V gave up 7 bases and J gave up 4 bases, with 16 bases separating them. The CDR3 is 14 residues long. This CDR3 is CASTPSWGGYGYTF. In DNA, the CDR3 is TGTGCCAGCACCCCCTCCTGGGGCGGCTATGGCTACACCTTC.

The gene calls are TRBV4-1 and TRBJ2-5; 9 nucleotides match TRBD1. V was clipped by 6 bases and J by 4 bases; unmatched bases: 3. This CDR3 is built from 13 residues. The germline gives CDR1 MGHRA, CDR2 YSYEKL. Here the CDR3 reads CASSTGGPETQYF. The CDR3 region has the DNA TGCGCCAGCAGTACAGGGGGCCCAGAGACCCAGTACTTC.

This clone was seen once. V and J are TRBV12-3 or TRBV12-4 and TRBJ2-2; TRBD1 might be the D (6 bases). CDR3 length: 13 residues. V lost 10 bases to trimming and J lost 6 bases, with 15 bases between them. The CDR3 nucleotides are TGTGCCACCAGGGGAGAGGGGGCCGGGGAGCTGTTTTTT. Amino acid sequence: CATRGEGAGELFF.

The chain combines TRBV7-9 with TRBJ2-3; 9 nucleotides match TRBD2. From germline, CDR1 is SEHNR and CDR2 FQNEAQ (reference sequence). This CDR3 contains 14 residues. The V and J ends lost 8 bases and 4 bases, in that order; junction bases with no gene match: 7. As DNA, the CDR3 is TGTGCCAGCGGACAAATAGCGGGAGCAGATACGCAGTATTTT. Amino acid sequence: CASGQIAGADTQYF.

This clone showed up just a few times. The chain combines TRBV5-1 with TRBJ1-1, with 9 bases fitting TRBD1. This CDR3 comprises 16 residues. The V gene's germline CDR1 is SGHRS and CDR2 YFSETQ. The ends lost 2 bases at V and 4 bases at J; junction bases unmatched: 9. CDR3 sequence reads: CASSLGATGGTTEAFF. The DNA for the CDR3 is TGCGCCAGCAGCTTAGGGGCTACAGGGGGCACCACTGAAGCTTTCTTT.

Only a few counts were recorded for this clone. This rearrangement joins TRBV5-4 to TRBJ1-1; D call uncertain. This CDR3 has 14 residues. Germline lookup yields CDR1 SGHNT and CDR2 YYREEE (reference sequence). Trimming cost V 2 bases and J 2 bases, with 10 bases left between them. For the CDR3, the DNA is TGTGCCAGCAGCTTCAACAGAGCAAACACTGAAGCTTTCTTT. This gives the protein CASSFNRANTEAFF.

V is TRBV11-2 and J is TRBJ2-3; 10 bases are shared with TRBD2. CDR3 size: 16 residues. With V trimmed by 0 bases and J by 1 base, 1 base remained unmatched. Germline values: CDR1 SGHAT, CDR2 FQNNGV. CDR3 region: CASSLDLAGGTDTQYF. The CDR3 DNA reads TGTGCCAGCAGCTTAGATCTAGCGGGGGGCACAGATACGCAGTATTTT.

The chain recombines TRBV5-6 with TRBJ2-7; 10 nucleotides align to TRBD1. Germline CDR1 and CDR2: SGHDT and YYEEEE. CDR3 length: 15 amino acids. V trimming: 5 bases; J trimming: 1 base; junction bases outside the gene matches: 6. CDR3 region: CASRAGQGRSYEQYF. The DNA of the CDR3 is TGTGCCAGCAGAGCGGGACAGGGGCGGTCCTACGAGCAGTACTTC.

The CDR3 loop reads CASRRTSPLQETQYF. CDR3 DNA sequence: TGTGCCAGCAGAAGGACTAGCCCACTCCAAGAGACCCAGTACTTC. The J gene is TRBJ2-5, the V gene TRBV3-1 (or the pseudogene TRBV3-2), with 8 bases fitting TRBD2. The V segment lost 6 bases and the J segment 1 base; nucleotides outside the gene matches: 7. This CDR3 contains 15 residues. CDR1 and CDR2 from the germline V gene are LGHDT and YNNKEL (reference sequence).

The gene calls are TRBV7-9 and TRBJ2-1; D gene uncertain. CDR3 length equals 14 residues. Germline V lookup: CDR1 SEHNR, CDR2 FQNEAQ (reference sequence). Trimming shortened V by 1 base and J by 9 bases, and 13 bases separated the two germline ends. The CDR3 coding sequence is TGTGCCAGCAGCTTAGGAACAGCCGAGACTGAGCAGTTCTTC. Protein: CASSLGTAETEQFF.

This clone was found once. The rearrangement links TRBV14 to TRBJ1-2; D possibly corresponds to TRBD1 (5 bases). CDR3 length equals 15 residues. Germline V gene data show CDR1 as SGHDN and CDR2 as FVKESK. Trimming pared 4 bases from V and 0 bases from J, leaving 12 bases between. As DNA, the CDR3 is TGTGCCAGCAGCCCTCCCGGGGGAGCTAACTATGGCTACACCTTC. Its translation: CASSPPGGANYGYTF.

The chain uses TRBV19 and TRBJ2-7, with 8 bases identical to TRBD1. Germline lookup yields CDR1 LNHDA and CDR2 SQIVND (reference sequence). The CDR3 sequence is 15 residues long. With V trimmed by 1 base and J by 4 bases, 6 bases remained unmatched. The CDR3 DNA reads as TGTGCCAGTAGTATAGGTGGGACAGGAACTTACGAGCAGTACTTC. Translation gives CASSIGGTGTYEQYF.

The chain uses TRBV18 and TRBJ1-2, with TRBD1 matching over 10 bases. In germline, CDR1 is KGHSH, CDR2 LQKENI. V was pared by 2 bases and J by 7 bases, with 7 bases of the junction left unmatched. CDR3 length: 15 amino acids. For the CDR3, the DNA is TGTGCCAGCTCACCAAACCGACAGGGGGCTATTGGCTACACCTTC. Amino acid sequence: CASSPNRQGAIGYTF.

The chain recombines TRBV27 with TRBJ1-1, with a tentative D call TRBD1 (5 bases). The V gene lost 5 bases and the J gene lost 4 bases, with 17 bases spanning the gap. The CDR3 runs 15 residues. Germline values: CDR1 MNHEY, CDR2 SMNVEV (reference sequence). CDR3 loop: CASSPERGLRTEAFF. The CDR3 bases are TGTGCCAGCAGTCCGGAAAGGGGTTTGCGCACTGAAGCTTTCTTT.

The chain uses TRBV19 and TRBJ2-2; 7 bases agree with TRBD2. CDR1 and CDR2 (germline): LNHDA, SQIVND (reference sequence). This CDR3 has 16 amino acids. J gave up 4 bases and V 4 bases, and 9 bases lay outside the gene matches. This CDR3 is CASSTPSGASTGELFF. CDR3 bases: TGTGCCAGTAGTACCCCGAGCGGGGCGAGCACCGGGGAGCTGTTTTTT.

Of note for this clone: This sample also contains other DNA sequences that code for the same CDR3. This chain links TRBV7-2 with TRBJ1-1, with a possible D match to TRBD1 (5 bases). The CDR3 loop spans 13 amino acids. Germline CDR1 is SGHTA and CDR2 is FQGNSA. The germline V and J ends were trimmed by 1 base and 5 bases, with 8 bases remaining between them. The CDR3 reads CASSLGTGTEAFF. In nucleotides, the CDR3 is TGTGCCAGCAGCTTAGGTACAGGAACTGAAGCTTTCTTT.

The CDR3 loop reads CASSFQGYTDTQYF. CDR3 in DNA: TGTGCCAGCAGTTTTCAGGGGTACACAGATACGCAGTATTTT. The rearrangement joins TRBV6-5 to TRBJ2-3, with TRBD1 as a possible D gene (6 bases). Germline V CDR1 and CDR2: MNHEY, SVGAGI. This CDR3 region has 14 residues. V was pared by 4 bases and J by 2 bases, with 10 bases between.